These T cell receptor beta chains were read from a single sample in a study of T cell responses to AZD1222 COVID-19 vaccine. Data came from immunoSEQ multiplex PCR; TCRdb stores just in-frame clones and leaves some out. This table has 75,000 to 95,000 clones, 90% appearing once. The sample here was peripheral blood, taken on day 0 of AZD1222 vaccination. The origin of the receptors is an adult in good health. The CDR3 runs from the conserved cysteine through the conserved F or W. The D gene is left open where the match is weak. Clone size is given for some rows only: seen once, a few or many times, or a class if the clone is expanded.

size,J,V,D,DNA,CDR3
once,TRBJ2-1,TRBV18,NA,TGTGCCAGCTCACCACTCGAGGGCTGGTCATACAATGAGCAGTTCTTC,CASSPLEGWSYNEQFF
NA,TRBJ1-1,TRBV24-1,NA,TGTGCCACTTTTCACCTCCCCCCAGTCCTGAACACTGAAGCTTTCTTT,CATFHLPPVLNTEAFF
NA,TRBJ1-2,TRBV3-1/TRBV3-2,NA,TGTGCCAGCAGCCTGACTTATCCTAACTATGGCTACACCTTC,CASSLTYPNYGYTF
NA,TRBJ1-5,TRBV2,TRBD1,TGTGCCAGCAGTCCCACAGGGGCGAACCAGCCCCAGCATTTT,CASSPTGANQPQHF
NA,TRBJ2-7,TRBV2,NA,TGTGCCAGCACAAAGGAGGGGGGCAACTACGAGCAGTACTTC,CASTKEGGNYEQYF
once,TRBJ1-2,TRBV7-3,NA,TGTGCCAGCAGCTTGAACCCGGGTCAGAACTATGGCTACACCTTC,CASSLNPGQNYGYTF
NA,TRBJ2-1,TRBV5-1,TRBD1,TGCGCCAGCAGCTTACGACAGGGCAGGTCCTACAATGAGCAGTTCTTC,CASSLRQGRSYNEQFF
NA,TRBJ1-5,TRBV19,NA,TGTGCCAGTACTCCTAACAGCAATCAGCCCCAGCATTTT,CASTPNSNQPQHF
NA,TRBJ1-6,TRBV11-3,NA,TGTGCCAGCAAAAGTTGGCAGAATAATTCACCCCTCCACTTT,CASKSWQNNSPLHF
NA,TRBJ1-2,TRBV7-9,TRBD1,TGTGCCAGCAGCTCCTGGACAGGGCCAAGGGGCTACACCTTC,CASSSWTGPRGYTF
NA,TRBJ1-3,TRBV6-6,NA,TGTGCCAGCAGATCGGACACAAGCTCTGGAAACACCATATATTTT,CASRSDTSSGNTIYF
NA,TRBJ1-2,TRBV24-1,TRBD1,TGTGCCACCAGTGAACCCGGGACAGGCTATGGCTACACCTTC,CATSEPGTGYGYTF
once,TRBJ2-5,TRBV2,TRBD2,TGTGCCAGCAGTATAGCGGGAGGGCCAGAGACCCAGTACTTC,CASSIAGGPETQYF
NA,TRBJ2-5,TRBV2,NA,TGTGCCAGCATGGGGGAAGAGACCCAGTACTTC,CASMGEETQYF
NA,TRBJ2-3,TRBV4-3,NA,TGCGCCAGCAGCCAAGAAGGTAGTGGAGATACGCAGTATTTT,CASSQEGSGDTQYF
NA,TRBJ2-3,TRBV5-1,NA,TGCGCCAGCAGCTTAGGTCCCCTTGGATCTAGCACAGATACGCAGTATTTT,CASSLGPLGSSTDTQYF
NA,TRBJ2-4,TRBV6-2/TRBV6-3,TRBD1,TGTGCCAGCAGTTACGATCTTAAGGGGGCTGACAGAAACATTCAGTACTTC,CASSYDLKGADRNIQYF
NA,TRBJ2-5,TRBV18,NA,TGTGCCAGCTCACCGGGTATAGGCACCAGGGAGACCCAGTACTTC,CASSPGIGTRETQYF
NA,TRBJ2-5,TRBV7-2,TRBD2,TGTGCCAGCAGCTGGCTCCGGACTAGCGGGATGGGGGGGGAGACCCAGTACTTC,CASSWLRTSGMGGETQYF
NA,TRBJ1-1,TRBV4-2,NA,TGTGCCAGCAGCCAAGCGGGACATTTGAACACTGAAGCTTTCTTT,CASSQAGHLNTEAFF
NA,TRBJ1-2,TRBV2,NA,TGTGCCAGCGGGGCGCGACGCTATGGCTACACCTTC,CASGARRYGYTF
NA,TRBJ1-2,TRBV5-1,NA,TGCGCCAGCAGCTTTGGGCTTGGAGGGGGCTATGGCTACACCTTC,CASSFGLGGGYGYTF
NA,TRBJ1-2,TRBV3-1/TRBV3-2,TRBD1,TGTGCCAGCAGCCAAGAACAGGGGGGCTACACCTTC,CASSQEQGGYTF
NA,TRBJ2-7,TRBV27,NA,TGTGCCAGCAGTTCCCCTACCAGGCAGGGGACCTACGAGCAGTACTTC,CASSSPTRQGTYEQYF
NA,TRBJ2-7,TRBV24-1,NA,TGTGCCACCAGTGATACCAGACAGAGCGAGCAGTACTTC,CATSDTRQSEQYF
once,TRBJ2-3,TRBV5-4,TRBD1,TGTGCCAGCAGCTGGGGGACAGGGGGACGCACAGATACGCAGTATTTT,CASSWGTGGRTDTQYF
NA,TRBJ2-1,TRBV11-3,TRBD2,TGTGCCAGCAGCCTGGTAGCGGGAGGGGGCCTGTTCAATGAGCAGTTCTTC,CASSLVAGGGLFNEQFF
NA,TRBJ1-4,TRBV5-5,TRBD1,TGTGCCAGCAGAGCAGGGGGCGGGGGTGAAAAACTGTTTTTT,CASRAGGGGEKLFF
few,TRBJ2-1,TRBV7-2,NA,TGTGCCAGCAGCTCCCACGGGGCTGCCCGTGAGCAGTTCTTC,CASSSHGAAREQFF
NA,TRBJ2-6,TRBV6-1,NA,TGTGCCAGCAGTGGGGGCAGACCGGGCTCTGGGGCCAACGTCCTGACTTTC,CASSGGRPGSGANVLTF
NA,TRBJ2-3,TRBV6-4,TRBD2,TGTGCCAGCAGTGACGGGCTAGCGGGAGGAGGTGCAGATACGCAGTATTTT,CASSDGLAGGGADTQYF
once,TRBJ2-7,TRBV11-2,TRBD1,TGTGCCGTCGGGGACAGGGGTTTAAGCGAGCAGTACTTC,CAVGDRGLSEQYF
NA,TRBJ2-1,TRBV7-2,NA,TGTGCCAGCAGCCCCACCGTAAGGGGGAGGGCCGGCAATGAGCAGTTCTTC,CASSPTVRGRAGNEQFF
NA,TRBJ2-3,TRBV11-2,NA,TGTGCCAGCAGCCCCGCCGTGTCAGGGGAACTCACAGATACGCAGTATTTT,CASSPAVSGELTDTQYF
NA,TRBJ2-3,TRBV7-2,TRBD1,TGTGCCAGCAGCTTGACAGGGGACTCCTGTTATTTT,CASSLTGDSCYF
NA,TRBJ1-4,TRBV19,TRBD1,TGTGCCACGAAGGAGACAGGGGACGAAAAACTGTTTTTT,CATKETGDEKLFF
NA,TRBJ2-7,TRBV5-1,TRBD1,TGCGCCAGCAGCATCCGGACAGGGAGTCACGAGCAGTACTTC,CASSIRTGSHEQYF
NA,TRBJ2-7,TRBV7-8,NA,TGTGCCAGCAGCTTAATGGACAGAGTAACTTACGAGCAGTACTTC,CASSLMDRVTYEQYF
NA,TRBJ2-6,TRBV4-3,NA,TGCGCCAGCAGCCAAGTAGCCCGCCTCTCTGGGGCCAACGTCCTGACTTTC,CASSQVARLSGANVLTF
NA,TRBJ2-7,TRBV11-1,NA,TGTGCCAGCAGCTTAGAGGCAGCTTCACTTTACGAGCAGTACTTC,CASSLEAASLYEQYF
NA,TRBJ2-7,TRBV27,TRBD1,TGTGCCAGCAGTCCCACATACAGGGGTGGGTACAAGCAGTACTTC,CASSPTYRGGYKQYF
NA,TRBJ2-7,TRBV5-1,NA,TGCGCCAGCAGCTTGGTCCTGGGGACCTACGAGCAGTACTTC,CASSLVLGTYEQYF
NA,TRBJ2-7,TRBV7-9,TRBD2,TGTGCCAGCAGCTCGGGGGACGGACTAGCGGGCTCCTACGAGCAGTACTTC,CASSSGDGLAGSYEQYF
NA,TRBJ2-1,TRBV11-3,NA,TGTGCCAGCAGCCGAGGGGGGAGCTCCTACAATGAGCAGTTCTTC,CASSRGGSSYNEQFF
NA,TRBJ2-5,TRBV11-3,NA,TGTGCCAGCAGCCCCGGGACGCACCGGCGGGAGACCCAGTACTTC,CASSPGTHRRETQYF
NA,TRBJ2-1,TRBV27,NA,TGTGCCAGCAGCCGGTATGCCCACAATGAGCAGTTCTTC,CASSRYAHNEQFF
NA,TRBJ1-1,TRBV7-3,NA,TGTGCCAGCAGCTTACAAGGGGGCACTGAAGCTTTCTTT,CASSLQGGTEAFF
NA,TRBJ2-5,TRBV9,NA,TGTGCCAGCAGCGCCACCTCAGGATCAGAGACCCAGTACTTC,CASSATSGSETQYF
NA,TRBJ1-6,TRBV19,NA,TGTGCCAGTAGTTTAGGGGCAGCCCGCTCCTATAATTCACCCCTCCACTTT,CASSLGAARSYNSPLHF
few,TRBJ1-4,TRBV29-1,NA,TGCAGCGTTGTTCTGAACTCGAGAAAACTGTTTTTT,CSVVLNSRKLFF
NA,TRBJ1-2,TRBV7-9,TRBD1,TGTGCCAGCTTCTGGGACAGGGGTTACATTGGGTATGGCTACACCTTC,CASFWDRGYIGYGYTF
NA,TRBJ1-2,TRBV11-2,NA,TGTGCCAGCAGTCTTTATACGAGAGAGTATGGCTACACCTTC,CASSLYTREYGYTF
NA,TRBJ2-2,TRBV7-3,TRBD2,TGTGCCAGCAGCTTCGATGCGGGAGGAAGCACCGGGGAGCTGTTTTTT,CASSFDAGGSTGELFF
NA,TRBJ2-2,TRBV7-3,NA,TGTGCCAGCAGCCAGATCGGGGCGACGGACACCGGGGAGCTGTTTTTT,CASSQIGATDTGELFF
NA,TRBJ2-2,TRBV5-1,TRBD2,TGCGCCAGCAGCTTGGCCGGGACTAGTCTAGGCACCGGGGAGCTGTTTTTT,CASSLAGTSLGTGELFF
NA,TRBJ1-5,TRBV19,NA,TGTGCCAGTAGTTGGGGGGAAGGTCAGCCCCAGCATTTT,CASSWGEGQPQHF
NA,TRBJ2-1,TRBV24-1,NA,TGTGCCACCATCGAGGGGTATAGCGAGCAGTTCTTC,CATIEGYSEQFF
NA,TRBJ1-5,TRBV2,NA,TGTGCCAGCAGTGATAACAAGGCCCTTTATAGCAATCAGCCCCAGCATTTT,CASSDNKALYSNQPQHF
NA,TRBJ2-7,TRBV7-9,NA,TGTGCCAGCAGCCCAGCTGGACAGACAGACTACGAGCAGTACTTC,CASSPAGQTDYEQYF
NA,TRBJ2-3,TRBV11-3,TRBD1,TGTGCCAGCAGCCCCGGGACAGGGAGGATCGGCACAGATACGCAGTATTTT,CASSPGTGRIGTDTQYF